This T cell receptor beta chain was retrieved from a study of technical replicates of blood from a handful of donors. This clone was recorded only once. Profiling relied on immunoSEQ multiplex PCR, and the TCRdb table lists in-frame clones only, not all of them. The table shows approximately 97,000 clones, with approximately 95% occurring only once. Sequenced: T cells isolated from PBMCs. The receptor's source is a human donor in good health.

The CDR3 is CASSQAPSGISYNEQFF. The CDR3, as DNA: TGTGCCAGCAGCCAAGCCCCTAGCGGGATCTCCTACAATGAGCAGTTCTTC. The V gene is TRBV4-2, the J gene TRBJ2-1; 9 bases line up with TRBD2. V lost 1 base and J lost 0; bases outside the gene matches: 4. The CDR3 loop spans 17 amino acids. CDR1 LGHNA and CDR2 YNFKEQ come from the germline V gene.